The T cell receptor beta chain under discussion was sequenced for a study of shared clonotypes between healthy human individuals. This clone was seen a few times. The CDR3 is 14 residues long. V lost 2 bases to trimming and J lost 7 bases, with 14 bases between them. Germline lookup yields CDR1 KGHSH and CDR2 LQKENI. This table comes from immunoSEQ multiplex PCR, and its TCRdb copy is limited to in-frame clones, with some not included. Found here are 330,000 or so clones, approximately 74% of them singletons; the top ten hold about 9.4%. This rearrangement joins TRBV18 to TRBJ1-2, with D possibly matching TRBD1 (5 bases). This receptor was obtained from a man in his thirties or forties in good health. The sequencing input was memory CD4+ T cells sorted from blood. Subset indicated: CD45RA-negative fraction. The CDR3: CASSPSRGAGGYTF. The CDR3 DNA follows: TGTGCCAGCTCACCATCGAGGGGCGCGGGTGGCTACACCTTC.